The 21 T cell receptor beta chains below come from one sample, sequenced in a study of vaccination and CD4 T cells after COVID-19. MiXCR was run by TCRdb on the PCR reads, yielding one entry per CDR3 protein. The sample contains about 28,000 distinct CDR3 sequences, 45% to 65% of which appear only once. Time point here: late sampling 161 to 241 days after vaccination in a few convalescent patients. Sequencing used CD4+ T cells from blood, obtained about 7 months after SARS-CoV-2 vaccination. The receptors were sampled from a human donor who had recovered from COVID-19.

The chain uses TRBV24-1 and TRBJ2-5; TRBD2 agrees at 8 bases. This CDR3 contains 15 residues. J lost 4 bases, V lost 4 bases, and 7 bases had no gene match. Per the germline V gene, CDR1 is KGHDR and CDR2 is SFDVKD. CDR3 protein: CATSELAEEAETQYF. CDR3 nucleotide sequence: TGTGCCACCAGTGAACTAGCGGAGGAGGCAGAGACCCAGTACTTC.

V is TRBV7-9 and J is TRBJ2-2; D is ambiguous. This CDR3 region has 16 residues. Germline V gives CDR1 SEHNR, CDR2 FQNEAQ (reference sequence). V lost 1 base to trimming and J lost 7 bases, with 16 bases between them. CDR3 loop: CASSLDPSSWHGELFF. The CDR3 bases are TGTGCCAGCAGCTTAGATCCGTCTAGTTGGCACGGGGAGCTGTTTTTT.

CDR3 in DNA: TGTGCCAGCAGTTCGGGCGGGAGTACGTACGAGCAGTACTTC. Residues: CASSSGGSTYEQYF. This chain uses TRBV28 with TRBJ2-7; 7 bases fit TRBD2. Germline lookup yields CDR1 MDHEN and CDR2 SYDVKM. The V gene end was trimmed by 4 bases and the J gene end by 4 bases; junction bases not matched to a gene: 7. The length of the CDR3 is 14 residues.

The chain has TRBV12-3 or TRBV12-4 and TRBJ1-6; no clear D. There are 13 residues in the CDR3. V was clipped by 7 bases and J by 8 bases, with 12 bases between them. This chain's CDR3 is CASKSRAYSPLHF. The DNA for the CDR3 is TGTGCCAGCAAATCACGCGCGTATTCACCCCTCCACTTT.

The chain is built from TRBV12-3 or TRBV12-4 and TRBJ2-7, with D possibly matching TRBD1 (5 bases). There are 13 residues in the CDR3. Trimming left V 0 bases short and J 7 bases short, with 10 bases between. The DNA of the CDR3 is TGTGCCAGCAGTTTAGCCGCCCAGGGTGAGCAGTACTTC. This sequence encodes CASSLAAQGEQYF.

The chain links TRBV6-2 or TRBV6-3 to TRBJ2-7; 7 positions agree with TRBD2. With V trimmed by 7 bases and J by 6 bases, 15 bases remained unmatched. The germline V gene encodes CDR1 MNHEY and CDR2 SVGEGT. The CDR3 covers 15 residues. CDR3 sequence reads: CASTINGGLRFEQYF. CDR3 DNA: TGTGCCAGCACCATCAATGGGGGACTACGCTTCGAGCAGTACTTC.

Written as DNA, the CDR3 is TGCGCCAGCAGCACAGGACTAGCGGGGGAGGCGTACAATGAGCAGTTCTTC. Translating it yields CASSTGLAGEAYNEQFF. The chain has TRBV5-1 and TRBJ2-1; 13 bases are a match to TRBD2. This CDR3 has 17 amino acids. Germline V gene lookup returns CDR1 SGHRS and CDR2 YFSETQ. The ends lost 4 bases at V and 4 bases at J; junction bases unmatched: 8.

The genes are TRBV20-1 and TRBJ1-6, with 7 bases fitting TRBD1. The CDR3 runs to 16 residues. V trimming: 0 bases; J trimming: 2 bases; junction bases outside the gene matches: 4. CDR1 and CDR2 (germline): DFQATT, SNEGSKA (reference sequence). As DNA, the CDR3 is TGCAGTGCTAGAGATCTTCAGGGGGCCTATAATTCACCCCTCCACTTT. This sequence encodes CSARDLQGAYNSPLHF.

This chain links TRBV28 with TRBJ1-5; D perhaps matches TRBD1 (5 bases). Germline CDR1 is MDHEN and CDR2 is SYDVKM. This CDR3 contains 14 residues. The V and J ends lost 3 bases and 6 bases respectively, with 12 bases between them. The CDR3, as DNA: TGTGCCAGCAGTTTTGGTCGGGGGGGTCAGCCCCAGCATTTT. Protein product: CASSFGRGGQPQHF.

This clonotype turned up a few times. This chain uses TRBV7-2 with TRBJ2-5; 7 nucleotides line up with TRBD1. The length of the CDR3 is 16 residues. CDR1 and CDR2 from the germline V gene are SGHTA and FQGNSA. Unmatched junction bases numbered 11, after V lost 5 bases and J lost 2 bases. This chain's CDR3 is CASSPLFGTDQETQYF. CDR3 coding DNA: TGTGCCAGCAGCCCTCTTTTTGGGACAGATCAAGAGACCCAGTACTTC.

The chain recombines TRBV7-2 with TRBJ2-1; the D gene is possibly TRBD2 (5 bases). The CDR3 is 16 amino acids. Germline V gives CDR1 SGHTA, CDR2 FQGNSA. The V end lost 0 bases, the J end lost 5 bases, and 14 bases lay between the germline ends. The CDR3 nucleotides read TGTGCCAGCAGCTTAGCGATCCGCGGGTTCAACAATGAGCAGTTCTTC. Its protein is CASSLAIRGFNNEQFF.

The chain recombines TRBV20-1 with TRBJ2-1; 14 nucleotides match TRBD2. Trimming removed 7 bases from V and 2 bases from J; junction bases left unmatched: 4. The germline CDR1 and CDR2 sequences are DFQATT and SNEGSKA (reference sequence). This CDR3 has 15 amino acids. The CDR3 loop reads CSVGTSGRAYNEQFF. Written as DNA, the CDR3 is TGCAGTGTCGGGACTAGCGGGAGAGCCTACAATGAGCAGTTCTTC.

The chain is built from TRBV6-2 or TRBV6-3 and TRBJ2-3; D might be TRBD2 (5 bases). Trimming shortened V by 8 bases and J by 2 bases, and 17 bases separated the two germline ends. The CDR3 sequence is 15 residues long. CDR1 is MNHEY and CDR2 is SVGEGT in the germline V gene. For the CDR3, the DNA is TGTGCCAGCGGTGCGGGCTGGGAGCACACAGATACGCAGTATTTT. As protein: CASGAGWEHTDTQYF.

The rearrangement joins TRBV5-3 to TRBJ2-7; the D is unclear. TRBV5-3 is marked as an open reading frame, function uncertain. V was shortened by 8 bases and J by 3 bases, with 18 bases between the two germline ends. This CDR3 contains 14 residues. CDR3 bases: TGTGCCAGCAGCGCGATTGACAACAGCTACGAGCAGTACTTC. It codes for CASSAIDNSYEQYF.

This clonotype was seen more than once but under ten times. The chain has TRBV11-2 and TRBJ2-3, with 7 bases aligning to TRBD2. CDR3 length: 16 residues. V lost 1 base, J lost 2 bases, and 6 bases stayed unmatched. Germline loops: CDR1 SGHAT, CDR2 FQNNGV. CDR3 amino acids: CASSLGTGGPTDTQYF. CDR3 nucleotide sequence: TGTGCCAGCAGCTTAGGAACGGGAGGCCCCACAGATACGCAGTATTTT.

This clonotype was found a few times. The chain has TRBV6-1 and TRBJ2-1; maybe TRBD1 (5 bases). Germline V lookup: CDR1 MNHNS, CDR2 SASEGT. The CDR3 spans 13 residues. With 8 bases removed from V and 3 bases from J, the gap between germline ends came to 11 bases. Written as DNA, the CDR3 is TGTGCCAGCTCGGACACAAGCTACAATGAGCAGTTCTTC. Amino acids: CASSDTSYNEQFF.

By sample share, this clonotype is medium-sized. The V gene is TRBV15, the J gene TRBJ2-6; D remains unclear. V shed 0 bases and J shed 0 bases, with 12 bases lying between them. The CDR3 is made up of 18 amino acids. Per germline, CDR1 LNHNV and CDR2 YYDKDF (reference sequence). CDR3 amino acids: CATSRDLGSSSGANVLTF. The CDR3 DNA follows: TGTGCCACCAGCAGAGATCTGGGCAGCAGCTCTGGGGCCAACGTCCTGACTTTC.

In its sample, this clonotype was seen a few times. The J gene is TRBJ2-5, the V gene TRBV7-8; D may be TRBD2 (6 bases). In germline, CDR1 is SGHVS, CDR2 FQNEAQ. This CDR3 contains 16 residues. V gave up 2 bases and J gave up 0 bases, with 13 bases separating them. The CDR3 DNA reads as TGTGCCAGCAGCTTACCCTCGGCGGGACACCAAGAGACCCAGTACTTC. This gives the protein CASSLPSAGHQETQYF. The variable domain in full, completed from reference TRBV7-8 and TRBJ2-5, reads GAGVSQSPRYKVAKRGQDVALRCDPISGHVSLFWYQQALGQGPEFLTYFQNEAQLDKSGLPSDRFFAERPEGSVSTLKIQRTQQEDSAVYLCASSLPSAGHQETQYFGPGTRLLVL.

The chain has TRBV29-1 and TRBJ2-3; 10 nucleotides agree with TRBD2. CDR1 is SQVTM and CDR2 is ANQGSEA in the germline V gene. V shed 3 bases, J shed 5 bases, and the junction held 8 bases outside the gene matches. The CDR3 is 15 amino acids. CDR3 sequence: CSVEGRAGGIDTQYF. CDR3 in DNA: TGCAGCGTTGAGGGTCGAGCGGGAGGGATAGATACGCAGTATTTT.

Only a few counts were recorded for this clonotype. This chain links TRBV7-2 with TRBJ2-2, with D perhaps given as TRBD1 or TRBD2 (5 bases each). Trimming removed 5 bases at V and 1 base at J, with 14 bases between. CDR1 and CDR2 (germline): SGHTA, FQGNSA. The CDR3 is made up of 16 amino acids. The CDR3 here is CASSKFGTENTGELFF. CDR3 nucleotides: TGTGCCAGCAGCAAATTCGGGACCGAGAACACCGGGGAGCTGTTTTTT.

This chain joins TRBV6-1 and TRBJ2-7; 9 bases fit TRBD2. Germline CDR1 reads MNHNS; CDR2 reads SASEGT. J gave up 3 bases and V 8 bases, and 5 bases lay outside the gene matches. This CDR3 region has 13 residues. CDR3 coding DNA: TGTGCCAGCCGGCCTAGCGGGGACTACGAGCAGTACTTC. It yields the protein CASRPSGDYEQYF.